The 28 T cell receptor beta chains below were found in one sample sequenced in a study of control samples from healthy donors and cancer patients. Generated by immunoSEQ multiplex PCR, the TCRdb table keeps only in-frame clones and is missing some. The sample has 210,000 or so clones, roughly nine tenths seen once; the top ten hold less than 2%. The sample taken for sequencing was blood. These receptor sequences come from a man aged 25 to 45 in good health.

This chain uses TRBV7-2 with TRBJ1-5; weak D call: TRBD1 (6 bases). The CDR3 has 16 residues. The V and J ends lost 4 bases and 0 bases respectively, with 13 bases between them. Germline CDR1 SGHTA, CDR2 FQGNSA. CDR3 amino acids: CASSSGTRGSNQPQHF. In nucleotides, the CDR3 is TGTGCCAGCAGCTCCGGAACCAGGGGTAGCAATCAGCCCCAGCATTTT.

This chain joins TRBV13 and TRBJ2-5; D is uncertain. Germline values: CDR1 PRHDT, CDR2 FYEKMQ (reference sequence). The CDR3 is 14 amino acids. The V end lost 0 bases, the J end lost 1 base, and 6 bases lay between the germline ends. The CDR3 sequence: CASSLGVGQETQYF. The CDR3 region has the DNA TGTGCCAGCAGCTTAGGGGTGGGCCAAGAGACCCAGTACTTC.

The V and J genes are TRBV18 and TRBJ1-3, with D hard to call. Trimming removed 3 bases at V and 0 bases at J, with 6 bases between. The V gene's germline CDR1 is KGHSH and CDR2 LQKENI. The CDR3 runs 14 residues. The CDR3 protein is CASSPSGSGNTIYF. As DNA, the CDR3 is TGTGCCAGCTCACCCTCCGGCTCTGGAAACACCATATATTTT.

The rearrangement uses TRBV7-2 and TRBJ1-4; 8 nucleotides line up with TRBD1. The CDR3 has 19 residues. V was clipped by 5 bases and J by 0 bases; unmatched bases: 14. Germline V lookup: CDR1 SGHTA, CDR2 FQGNSA. The CDR3 coding sequence is TGTGCCAGCAGCCCCAGTCCCGGGACAGGCGCCGCAACTAATGAAAAACTGTTTTTT. Encoded protein: CASSPSPGTGAATNEKLFF. Looking up the rest from reference TRBV7-2 and TRBJ1-4 gives the full variable domain: GAGVSQSPSNKVTEKGKDVELRCDPISGHTALYWYRQSLGQGLEFLIYFQGNSAPDKSGLPSDRFSAERTGGSVSTLTIQRTQQEDSAVYLCASSPSPGTGAATNEKLFFGSGTQLSVL.

This chain joins TRBV7-3 and TRBJ2-6; D call uncertain. V lost 5 bases and J 3 bases, leaving 17 bases between the germline ends. CDR3 length: 17 residues. Germline V gives CDR1 SGHTA, CDR2 FQGTGA. The CDR3 sequence is CASSHVGLQGGANVLTF. The CDR3 DNA follows: TGTGCCAGCAGCCACGTGGGCCTCCAAGGTGGGGCCAACGTCCTGACTTTC.

V is TRBV27 and J is TRBJ1-5; D is perhaps TRBD1 (5 bases). CDR3 size: 16 residues. Trimming shortened V by 5 bases and J by 6 bases, and 20 bases separated the two germline ends. CDR1 is MNHEY, CDR2 SMNVEV, per germline (reference sequence). In DNA, the CDR3 is TGTGCCAGCAGTCCCAGGGCGTCACGAGTTGTTCAGCCCCAGCATTTT. Its translation is CASSPRASRVVQPQHF.

The chain is built from TRBV11-3 and TRBJ2-2; D unresolved. The V end lost 4 bases, the J end lost 5 bases, and 5 bases lay between the germline ends. The CDR3 runs to 12 residues. Germline CDR1 reads SGHNT; CDR2 reads YENEEA. CDR3 region: CASSSDTGELFF. CDR3 nucleotide sequence: TGTGCCAGCAGCTCCGATACCGGGGAGCTGTTTTTT.

This chain uses TRBV19 with TRBJ1-5, with D maybe TRBD1 (5 bases). This CDR3 comprises 13 residues. The germline gives CDR1 LNHDA, CDR2 SQIVND (reference sequence). Trimming stripped 10 bases from V and 7 bases from J, with 17 bases between. This CDR3 reads CAISIGEDQPQHF. The CDR3 DNA is TGTGCCATCTCGATAGGGGAGGACCAGCCCCAGCATTTT.

The chain uses TRBV19 and TRBJ2-7; 8 nucleotides align to TRBD1. The ends lost 3 bases at V and 1 base at J; junction bases unmatched: 8. The germline gives CDR1 LNHDA, CDR2 SQIVND (reference sequence). CDR3 length: 16 amino acids. The CDR3 nucleotides are TGTGCCAGTAGTATTCTCCTGGGGACAGGTTCCTACGAGCAGTACTTC. It is translated as CASSILLGTGSYEQYF.

The gene calls are TRBV14 and TRBJ1-5; D is unclear. The CDR3 covers 13 residues. Germline V CDR1 and CDR2: SGHDN, FVKESK. V gave up 3 bases and J gave up 0 bases, with 3 bases separating them. As DNA, the CDR3 is TGTGCCAGCAGCCAGAATAGCAATCAGCCCCAGCATTTT. Translated, it gives CASSQNSNQPQHF.

V and J are TRBV25-1 and TRBJ1-4; 7 bases align to TRBD1. This CDR3 has 18 amino acids. With 6 bases clipped from V and 0 bases from J, the junction kept 13 bases outside the gene matches. Germline V lookup: CDR1 MGHDK, CDR2 SYGVNS. CDR3 DNA: TGTGCCAGCAGATCGGGACAGAACTCTCCCACAACTAATGAAAAACTGTTTTTT. Translated: CASRSGQNSPTTNEKLFF.

The chain recombines TRBV7-9 with TRBJ2-7, with unresolved D. Trimming pared 6 bases from V and 3 bases from J, leaving 18 bases between. This CDR3 comprises 15 residues. Germline CDR1 is SEHNR and CDR2 is FQNEAQ (reference sequence). The CDR3 loop is CASRERATTVYEQYF. The CDR3 nucleotides are TGTGCCAGCAGAGAAAGGGCGACGACGGTCTACGAGCAGTACTTC.

The chain employs TRBV6-7 and TRBJ1-1; D remains unclear. TRBV6-7 is placed among ORFs of uncertain function. The CDR3 covers 9 residues. Trimming took 11 bases from V and 7 from J, leaving 8 bases between them. The CDR3 nucleotides read TGTGCCGGCGAGGATGAAGCTTTCTTT. It specifies CAGEDEAFF.

V and J are TRBV6-6 and TRBJ2-7; perhaps TRBD1 as D (6 bases). This CDR3 comprises 13 residues. The V end lost 6 bases, the J end lost 2 bases, and 11 bases lay between the germline ends. Germline CDR1 is MNHNY and CDR2 is SVGAGI (reference sequence). CDR3 residues: CASRLTGTYEQYF. The CDR3 DNA follows: TGTGCCAGCAGGCTCACAGGGACCTACGAGCAGTACTTC.

The rearrangement uses TRBV5-1 and TRBJ2-2; D is unresolved. V lost 2 bases to trimming and J lost 3 bases, with 5 bases between them. This CDR3 comprises 13 residues. Per germline, CDR1 SGHRS and CDR2 YFSETQ. CDR3 bases: TGCGCCAGCAGCTTACTTTACACCGGGGAGCTGTTTTTT. It encodes CASSLLYTGELFF.

V gene TRBV27 combines with J gene TRBJ1-6; D is uncertain. The V end lost 7 bases, the J end lost 0 bases, and 13 bases lay between the germline ends. The CDR3 loop spans 16 amino acids. Germline CDR1 and CDR2: MNHEY and SMNVEV (reference sequence). The CDR3 nucleotides read TGTGCCAGCACTCTAGAGGAGCGCTCCTATAATTCACCCCTCCACTTT. This codes for CASTLEERSYNSPLHF.

The sample holds one count of this clone. CDR3 DNA: TGTGCCAGCAGCTTAGATTTTGGACAGGGAATGGATGAGCAGTTCTTC. It yields the protein CASSLDFGQGMDEQFF. The chain joins TRBV11-2 to TRBJ2-1, with 8 bases matching TRBD1. The CDR3 is made up of 16 amino acids. V shed 0 bases, J shed 8 bases, and the junction held 9 bases outside the gene matches. Germline V gives CDR1 SGHAT, CDR2 FQNNGV. The full variable domain, completed using reference TRBV11-2 and TRBJ2-1, is EAGVAQSPRYKIIEKRQSVAFWCNPISGHATLYWYQQILGQGPKLLIQFQNNGVVDDSQLPKDRFSAERLKGVDSTLKIQPAKLEDSAVYLCASSLDFGQGMDEQFFGPGTRLTVL.

The chain carries TRBV4-1 and TRBJ1-6; D gene unclear. CDR1 is MGHRA and CDR2 is YSYEKL in the germline V gene. The CDR3 spans 13 residues. Trimming cost V 4 bases and J 4 bases, with 5 bases left between them. This CDR3 is CASSRDYNSPLHF. The CDR3 nucleotides are TGCGCCAGCAGCCGGGATTATAATTCACCCCTCCACTTT.

The chain combines TRBV19 with TRBJ1-6; no reliable D call. The CDR3 length is 14 residues. Germline loops: CDR1 LNHDA, CDR2 SQIVND (reference sequence). The V end was cut by 4 bases, the J end by 6 bases, with 10 bases between. The CDR3 nucleotides are TGTGCCAGTAGTAATGGACTGTTTAATTCACCCCTCCACTTT. This codes for CASSNGLFNSPLHF.

The J gene is TRBJ2-1, the V gene TRBV7-2; maybe TRBD1 (5 bases). The V end lost 1 base, the J end lost 3 bases, and 13 bases lay between the germline ends. Germline loops: CDR1 SGHTA, CDR2 FQGNSA. CDR3 length: 16 amino acids. The CDR3 protein is CASSLESGQDYNEQFF. The DNA for the CDR3 is TGTGCCAGCAGCTTAGAATCAGGACAAGACTACAATGAGCAGTTCTTC.

This clone has only one observation. The CDR3 is CSVEGSGSGNTIYF. CDR3 in DNA: TGCAGCGTTGAAGGGTCCGGCTCTGGAAACACCATATATTTT. This sequence joins TRBV29-1 and TRBJ1-3, with no clear D. The CDR3 extends over 14 amino acids. The germline V and J ends were trimmed by 1 base and 0 bases, with 7 bases remaining between them. Germline V CDR1 and CDR2: SQVTM, ANQGSEA.

The chain links TRBV30 to TRBJ2-2; TRBD2 aligns across 11 bases. The J segment lost 15 bases and the V segment lost 4 bases, leaving 10 bases of the junction unmatched. Germline V gene data show CDR1 as GTSNPN and CDR2 as SVGIG (reference sequence). This CDR3 spans 13 amino acids. This CDR3 reads CAWTRTSGRVMFF. Here the CDR3 DNA reads TGTGCCTGGACGCGGACTAGCGGGCGGGTGATGTTTTTT.

The chain carries TRBV5-4 and TRBJ1-1, with a possible D match to TRBD1 (5 bases). Germline-derived CDR1 and CDR2 are SGHNT and YYREEE (reference sequence). The germline V and J ends were trimmed by 4 bases and 4 bases, with 23 bases remaining between them. CDR3 length: 17 amino acids. The CDR3 nucleotides are TGTGCCAGCAGCCAGATCGGGAGCCGGGGGGGAGGCACTGAAGCTTTCTTT. It translates to CASSQIGSRGGGTEAFF.

The chain is built from TRBV11-2 and TRBJ1-2; D not certain. CDR1 is SGHAT, CDR2 FQNNGV, per germline. Trimming removed 1 base from V and 4 bases from J, with 10 bases in between. The CDR3 totals 14 residues. Written as DNA, the CDR3 is TGTGCCAGCAGCTTAGTCAAGGCCTTCTATGGCTACACCTTC. As protein: CASSLVKAFYGYTF.

The chain employs TRBV11-3 and TRBJ2-1, with D tentatively TRBD2 (5 bases). The germline gives CDR1 SGHNT, CDR2 YENEEA. V was pared by 1 base and J by 7 bases, with 8 bases between. The CDR3 length is 13 residues. In nucleotides, the CDR3 is TGTGCCAGCAGCTTAGGAGGACTGAATGAGCAGTTCTTC. Translating gives CASSLGGLNEQFF. The full variable domain, rest sourced from reference TRBV11-3 and TRBJ2-1, is EAGVVQSPRYKIIEKKQPVAFWCNPISGHNTLYWYLQNLGQGPELLIRYENEEAVDDSQLPKDRFSAERLKGVDSTLKIQPAELGDSAVYLCASSLGGLNEQFFGPGTRLTVL.

This clone was seen a single time. V gene TRBV5-1 combines with J gene TRBJ2-2, with 9 positions matching TRBD2. The CDR3 totals 15 residues. J lost 3 bases, V lost 4 bases, and 4 bases had no gene match. Germline lookup yields CDR1 SGHRS and CDR2 YFSETQ. For the CDR3, the DNA is TGCGCCAGCAGCCTAAGCGGGGGGTACACCGGGGAGCTGTTTTTT. This encodes CASSLSGGYTGELFF.

The V call is TRBV7-9, the J call TRBJ2-7; D is perhaps TRBD1 or TRBD2 (6 bases each). Trimming removed 2 bases from V and 3 bases from J, with 14 bases in between. Germline loops: CDR1 SEHNR, CDR2 FQNEAQ (reference sequence). CDR3 length: 15 amino acids. CDR3 residues: CASSLRPGGGYEQYF. Here the CDR3 DNA reads TGTGCCAGCAGCTTAAGGCCAGGAGGGGGCTACGAGCAGTACTTC.

This chain uses TRBV29-1 with TRBJ1-5; a possible D gene is TRBD1 (6 bases). The germline V gene encodes CDR1 SQVTM and CDR2 ANQGSEA. V shed 5 bases and J shed 4 bases, with 18 bases lying between them. This CDR3 has 15 residues. The CDR3 region is CSVSSGGRGNQPQHF. The CDR3 DNA sequence: TGCAGCGTTTCTTCGGGGGGCCGGGGGAATCAGCCCCAGCATTTT.